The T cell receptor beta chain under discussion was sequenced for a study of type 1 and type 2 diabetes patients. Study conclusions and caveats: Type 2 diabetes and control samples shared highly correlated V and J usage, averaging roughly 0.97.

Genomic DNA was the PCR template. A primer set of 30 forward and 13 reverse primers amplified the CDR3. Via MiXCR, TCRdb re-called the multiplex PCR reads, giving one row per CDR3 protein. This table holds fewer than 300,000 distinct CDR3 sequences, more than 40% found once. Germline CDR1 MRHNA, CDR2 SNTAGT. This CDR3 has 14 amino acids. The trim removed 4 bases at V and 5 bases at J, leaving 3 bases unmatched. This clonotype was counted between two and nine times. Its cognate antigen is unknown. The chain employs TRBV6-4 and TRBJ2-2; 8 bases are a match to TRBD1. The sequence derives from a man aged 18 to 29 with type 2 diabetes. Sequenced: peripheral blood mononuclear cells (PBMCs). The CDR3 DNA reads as TGTGCCAGCAGTGCGCAGGGGGCAACCGGGGAGCTGTTTTTT. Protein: CASSAQGATGELFF.